These 30 T cell receptor beta chains were all obtained from the same sample, sequenced in a study of response to subunit inactivated influenza vaccine. MiXCR was run by TCRdb on the RT-PCR reads, yielding one entry per CDR3 protein. The sample holds some 600,000 distinct CDR3 sequences, 14% seen once. The source material was PBMCs from blood, sampled roughly 2 weeks before vaccination. These receptors were taken from a man in his fifties or sixties who received an inactivated influenza vaccine.

V gene TRBV20-1 combines with J gene TRBJ2-1; the D gene is possibly TRBD2 (5 bases). V was pared by 5 bases and J by 5 bases, with 19 bases between. Germline-derived CDR1 and CDR2 are DFQATT and SNEGSKA (reference sequence). CDR3 length: 15 amino acids. This CDR3 reads CSARGSRNIDNEQFF. The CDR3 bases are TGCAGTGCTCGGGGATCAAGGAACATAGACAATGAGCAGTTCTTC.

This clonotype was seen a few times. The rearrangement uses TRBV20-1 and TRBJ2-2; no reliable D call. V was cut by 0 bases and J by 4 bases, with 9 bases left in between. The CDR3 runs to 14 residues. The germline V gene has CDR1 DFQATT and CDR2 SNEGSKA (reference sequence). CDR3 region: CSARDQWVTGELFF. The CDR3 DNA follows: TGCAGTGCTAGAGATCAATGGGTCACCGGGGAGCTGTTTTTT.

V is TRBV4-1 and J is TRBJ2-3; TRBD2 agrees at 9 bases. V shed 1 base and J 3 bases; nucleotides not matched to a gene: 5. CDR3 size: 16 residues. CDR1 is MGHRA and CDR2 is YSYEKL in the germline V gene. DNA for the CDR3: TGCGCCAGCAGCCAAGGAGGTAGCGGGGGTACAGATACGCAGTATTTT. This encodes CASSQGGSGGTDTQYF.

The CDR3: CSARWQAHSPLHF. In DNA form, the CDR3 reads TGCAGTGCTAGGTGGCAGGCCCATTCACCCCTCCACTTT. The chain carries TRBV20-1 and TRBJ1-6; no clear D. Germline values: CDR1 DFQATT, CDR2 SNEGSKA (reference sequence). The CDR3 loop spans 13 amino acids. Trimming stripped 3 bases from V and 8 bases from J, with 11 bases between.

The chain uses TRBV4-3 and TRBJ2-3, with D perhaps matching TRBD1 or TRBD2 (6 bases each). The germline CDR1 and CDR2 sequences are LGHNA and YSLEER. The V end lost 0 bases, the J end lost 6 bases, and 13 bases lay between the germline ends. The CDR3 loop spans 15 amino acids. CDR3 bases: TGCGCCAGCAGCCAAGATTCGGGGGCCTCGGATACGCAGTATTTT. It translates to CASSQDSGASDTQYF.

This rearrangement joins TRBV12-3 or TRBV12-4 to TRBJ1-2; 7 bases match TRBD1. V trimming: 4 bases; J trimming: 6 bases; junction bases outside the gene matches: 2. This CDR3 has 12 residues. The CDR3 DNA is TGTGCCAGCAGTTGGGGACAGAATGGCTACACCTTC. It is translated as CASSWGQNGYTF.

The rearrangement uses TRBV5-8 and TRBJ2-7, with D perhaps given as TRBD1 or TRBD2 (5 bases each). CDR1 is SGHTS, CDR2 YDEGEE, per germline. The CDR3 has 16 amino acids. Trimming left V 2 bases short and J 3 bases short, with 18 bases between. The CDR3 loop reads CASSLRPGPINYEQYF. The CDR3, as DNA: TGTGCCAGCAGCTTACGACCGGGACCTATAAACTACGAGCAGTACTTC.

The rearrangement links TRBV7-6 to TRBJ2-6; D ambiguous. The length of the CDR3 is 14 residues. The germline V gene has CDR1 SGHVS and CDR2 FNYEAQ. Trimming took off 0 bases at V and 4 bases at J, with 4 bases between the two ends. The CDR3 here is CASSLAYGANVLTF. The CDR3 bases are TGTGCCAGCAGCTTAGCGTACGGGGCCAACGTCCTGACTTTC.

The chain links TRBV10-2 to TRBJ1-6; the D is unclear. CDR1 and CDR2 (germline): WSHSY, SAAADI. The V end lost 7 bases, the J end lost 11 bases, and 15 bases lay between the germline ends. The CDR3 spans 13 residues. CDR3 nucleotides: TGCGCCAGCATGCTCGTAGAAGAGGCACCCCTCCACTTT. Translation: CASMLVEEAPLHF.

This clonotype was seen just once. This chain uses TRBV28 with TRBJ1-2, with TRBD1 matching 7 bases. Germline trimming cut 5 bases from V and 1 base from J; bases unmatched to any gene: 10. The CDR3 length is 16 residues. Germline V gives CDR1 MDHEN, CDR2 SYDVKM. The CDR3 is CASSPPKGQNNYGYTF. The CDR3 nucleotides are TGTGCCAGCAGTCCACCCAAGGGACAGAATAACTATGGCTACACCTTC.

The J gene is TRBJ2-1, the V gene TRBV6-2 or TRBV6-3; D remains ambiguous. V lost 2 bases and J 13 bases, leaving 9 bases between the germline ends. The CDR3 spans 11 residues. Germline CDR1 is MNHEY and CDR2 is SVGEGT. CDR3 DNA: TGTGCCAGCAGTTACATCGGTGCACAGTTCTTC. It encodes CASSYIGAQFF.

There are a few counts of this clonotype. The chain uses TRBV12-3 or TRBV12-4 and TRBJ2-5; TRBD2 aligns across 7 bases. The CDR3 extends over 13 amino acids. The trim removed 4 bases at V and 5 bases at J, leaving 4 bases unmatched. Written as DNA, the CDR3 is TGTGCCAGCAGTTGGACTAGTGGTGAGACCCAGTACTTC. Translation gives CASSWTSGETQYF.

This clonotype was observed a handful of times. V usage is TRBV6-5 and J usage is TRBJ2-2; TRBD1 or TRBD2 may be the D gene (5 bases each). In germline, CDR1 is MNHEY, CDR2 SVGAGI. V was pared by 2 bases and J by 5 bases, with 12 bases between. The CDR3 has 15 amino acids. The CDR3 sequence is CASSYPMWGTGELFF. DNA of the CDR3: TGTGCCAGCAGTTACCCGATGTGGGGGACCGGGGAGCTGTTTTTT.

This clonotype was detected only a few times. The chain links TRBV5-1 to TRBJ2-5, with D possibly called TRBD1 or TRBD2 (6 bases each). The CDR3 consists of 12 residues. The germline V and J ends were trimmed by 6 bases and 6 bases, with 12 bases remaining between them. Germline lookup yields CDR1 SGHRS and CDR2 YFSETQ. The CDR3 nucleotides read TGCGCCAGCACCGGGGGCGCAAAGACCCAGTACTTC. This sequence encodes CASTGGAKTQYF.

The rearrangement uses TRBV7-9 and TRBJ2-2, with a weak D call TRBD1 (6 bases). V gave up 5 bases and J gave up 5 bases, with 21 bases separating them. The germline CDR1 and CDR2 sequences are SEHNR and FQNEAQ (reference sequence). CDR3 length: 17 residues. The CDR3 DNA reads TGTGCCAGCAGCCCCATTTCCGCAGGGGCCCTGACCGGGGAGCTGTTTTTT. Translation: CASSPISAGALTGELFF.

This chain joins TRBV6-1 and TRBJ2-5, with 7 bases lining up with TRBD2. The germline V gene encodes CDR1 MNHNS and CDR2 SASEGT. The CDR3 loop spans 13 amino acids. V gave up 6 bases and J gave up 5 bases; unmatched junction bases: 6. The CDR3 bases are TGTGCCAGCAGACGGAGGGAGGGCGAGACCCAGTACTTC. It yields the protein CASRRREGETQYF.

In DNA form, the CDR3 reads TGTGCCAGCAGCCAAGGGCAGAGAAATACACCCCTCCACTTT. As protein: CASSQGQRNTPLHF. The chain employs TRBV3-1 and TRBJ1-6; D unclear. Trimming took 1 base from V and 11 from J, leaving 12 bases between them. CDR1 and CDR2 from the germline V gene are LGHDT and YNNKEL (reference sequence). This CDR3 has 14 amino acids. The variable domain in full, completed from reference TRBV3-1 and TRBJ1-6, reads DTAVSQTPKYLVTQMGNDKSIKCEQNLGHDTMYWYKQDSKKFLKIMFSYNNKELIINETVPNRFSPKSPDKAHLNLHINSLELGDSAVYFCASSQGQRNTPLHFGNGTRLTVT.

This clonotype has a handful of counts. The J gene is TRBJ2-1, the V gene TRBV6-1, with 14 positions matching TRBD2. The J segment lost 9 bases and the V segment lost 6 bases, leaving 7 bases of the junction unmatched. The CDR3 totals 15 residues. Germline V CDR1 and CDR2: MNHNS, SASEGT. The chain's CDR3 is CASRRLAGGPIEQFF. The CDR3 DNA sequence: TGTGCCAGCAGACGACTAGCGGGGGGGCCGATTGAGCAGTTCTTC.

This chain links TRBV6-5 with TRBJ2-5; D is unresolved. CDR3 length: 14 residues. V lost 2 bases to trimming and J lost 2 bases, with 9 bases between them. CDR1 is MNHEY, CDR2 SVGAGI, per germline. The CDR3 loop is CASSYVWRQETQYF. The CDR3 DNA follows: TGTGCCAGCAGTTACGTCTGGCGGCAAGAGACCCAGTACTTC.

The V call is TRBV5-1, the J call TRBJ1-2; TRBD1 might be the D (5 bases). Trimming took 1 base from V and 4 from J, leaving 20 bases between them. Germline-derived CDR1 and CDR2 are SGHRS and YFSETQ. The CDR3 covers 17 residues. CDR3 residues: CASSLRTTAQAGYGYTF. The CDR3 DNA is TGCGCCAGCAGCTTGCGAACGACAGCGCAGGCGGGCTATGGCTACACCTTC.

This clonotype was picked up many times. The genes are TRBV5-1 and TRBJ2-5, with D unclear. This CDR3 comprises 13 residues. Trimming stripped 4 bases from V and 5 bases from J, with 12 bases between. Germline CDR1 reads SGHRS; CDR2 reads YFSETQ. The CDR3 sequence is CASSTTDGETQYF. DNA for the CDR3: TGCGCCAGCAGCACCACTGATGGGGAGACCCAGTACTTC.

This clonotype was counted at least ten times. The V and J genes are TRBV12-3 or TRBV12-4 and TRBJ2-7; 9 nucleotides align to TRBD1. The CDR3 has 15 amino acids. The J segment lost 6 bases and the V segment lost 2 bases, leaving 8 bases of the junction unmatched. CDR3 DNA sequence: TGTGCCAGCAGTTTAAGGGGGGGACAGGGTTCCGAGCAGTACTTC. This sequence encodes CASSLRGGQGSEQYF.

This clonotype was found a few times. The chain couples TRBV7-8 to TRBJ2-1; 8 bases are shared with TRBD2. This CDR3 contains 15 residues. V shed 5 bases, J shed 3 bases, and the junction held 6 bases outside the gene matches. CDR1 and CDR2 (germline): SGHVS, FQNEAQ. Here the CDR3 reads CASSRREGLYNEQFF. The DNA for the CDR3 is TGTGCCAGCAGCCGCCGGGAGGGCCTCTACAATGAGCAGTTCTTC.

This clonotype was detected only a few times. The V gene is TRBV6-8, the J gene TRBJ1-3; D perhaps matches TRBD1 (6 bases). CDR3 length equals 13 residues. Germline CDR1 MNHGY, CDR2 SAAAGT. Trimming left V 6 bases short and J 3 bases short, with 9 bases between. The CDR3 nucleotides are TGTGCCAGCAGATACAGGGTTGGAAACACCATATATTTT. Its protein product is CASRYRVGNTIYF.

This clonotype was detected only a few times. The chain uses TRBV15 and TRBJ2-2; no firm D call. The CDR3 extends over 13 amino acids. Germline V lookup: CDR1 LNHNV, CDR2 YYDKDF (reference sequence). With 3 bases removed from V and 1 base from J, the gap between germline ends came to 3 bases. CDR3 in DNA: TGTGCCACCAGCAGCCAGAACACCGGGGAGCTGTTTTTT. Its protein product is CATSSQNTGELFF.

The chain links TRBV18 to TRBJ2-3, with no clear D. The CDR3 is made up of 15 amino acids. Germline-derived CDR1 and CDR2 are KGHSH and LQKENI. Trimming left V 2 bases short and J 0 bases short, with 9 bases between. The CDR3, as DNA: TGTGCCAGCTCACCAGCGGTCAGGAGCACAGATACGCAGTATTTT. As protein: CASSPAVRSTDTQYF.

The chain employs TRBV4-2 and TRBJ1-5; D gene ambiguous. This CDR3 has 14 amino acids. V was cut by 1 base and J by 3 bases, with 7 bases left in between. In germline, CDR1 is LGHNA, CDR2 YNFKEQ. The CDR3 here is CASSQGHDNQPQHF. The DNA of the CDR3 is TGTGCCAGCAGCCAAGGCCATGACAATCAGCCCCAGCATTTT.

In its sample, this clonotype was seen a few times. The chain has TRBV4-3 and TRBJ2-1; weak D call: TRBD1 (6 bases). Germline CDR1 reads LGHNA; CDR2 reads YSLEER. This CDR3 comprises 16 residues. V lost 0 bases, J lost 4 bases, and 13 bases lay in between. The CDR3 region has the DNA TGCGCCAGCAGCCAAGATCTGGGGGCCCCTTACAATGAGCAGTTCTTC. This translates into CASSQDLGAPYNEQFF.

The CDR3, as DNA: TGTGCCAGCAGTTTCGGAGAGAGCTTCACCTTC. Encoded protein: CASSFGESFTF. The V call is TRBV12-3 or TRBV12-4, the J call TRBJ1-2; no firm D call. The CDR3 runs to 11 residues. Trimming stripped 3 bases from V and 13 bases from J, with 12 bases between.

This clonotype was detected only a few times. The chain couples TRBV14 to TRBJ2-1; tentative D call: TRBD2 (5 bases). The CDR3 is made up of 14 amino acids. CDR1 and CDR2 from the germline V gene are SGHDN and FVKESK. V was shortened by 4 bases and J by 8 bases, with 15 bases between the two germline ends. CDR3 region: CASSRGPGKDEQFF. The CDR3 region has the DNA TGTGCCAGCAGCCGCGGACCCGGGAAGGATGAGCAGTTCTTC.